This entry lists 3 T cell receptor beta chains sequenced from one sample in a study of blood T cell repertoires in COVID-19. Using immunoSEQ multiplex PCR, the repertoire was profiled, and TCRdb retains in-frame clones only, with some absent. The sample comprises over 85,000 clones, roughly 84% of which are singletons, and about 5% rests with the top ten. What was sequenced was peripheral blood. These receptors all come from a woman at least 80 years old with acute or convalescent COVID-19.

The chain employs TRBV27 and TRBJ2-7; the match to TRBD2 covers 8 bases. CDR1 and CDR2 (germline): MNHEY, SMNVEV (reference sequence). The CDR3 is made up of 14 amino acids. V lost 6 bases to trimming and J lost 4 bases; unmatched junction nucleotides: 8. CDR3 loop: CASSPSGSGYEQYF. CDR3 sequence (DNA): TGTGCCAGCAGCCCGAGCGGGAGTGGTTACGAGCAGTACTTC.

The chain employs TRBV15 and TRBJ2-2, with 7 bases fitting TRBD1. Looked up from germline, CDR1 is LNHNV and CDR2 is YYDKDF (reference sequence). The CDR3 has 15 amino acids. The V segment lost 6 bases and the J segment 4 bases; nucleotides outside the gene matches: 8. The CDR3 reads CATSREGAVTGELFF. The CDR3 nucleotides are TGTGCCACCAGTCGAGAGGGGGCCGTCACCGGGGAGCTGTTTTTT.

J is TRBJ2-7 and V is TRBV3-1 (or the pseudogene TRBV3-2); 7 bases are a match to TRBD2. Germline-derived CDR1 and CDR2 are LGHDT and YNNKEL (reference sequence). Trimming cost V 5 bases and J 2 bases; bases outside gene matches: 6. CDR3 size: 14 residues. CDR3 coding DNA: TGTGCCAGCAGCGAAAGTGCGGGAGCCTACGAGCAGTACTTC. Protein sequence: CASSESAGAYEQYF.